The T cell receptor beta chain described here comes from a study of cytomegalovirus exposure and HLA in healthy donors. Study overall: Findings of an earlier analysis included about 120 million unique TCR beta sequences from some 200 million T cells.

General study points: It has been reported that TCR beta sequences accurately predicted the HLA-A and HLA-B alleles of most subjects. A missense DCLRE1C variant was associated with V- and J-gene trimming of TCR beta chains in a later analysis, and an independent cohort replicated the association. It was shown in a later analysis that HLA-associated TCR beta chains were more clonally expanded than other, equally common chains.

PCR employed 60 Vbeta and 13 Jbeta primers. The data were produced by immunoSEQ multiplex PCR, yet TCRdb's version contains in-frame clones alone and is incomplete. The table has roughly 120,000 clones, approximately 86% seen once. Comment on this clone: As yet, its antigen is unknown.

V was cut by 6 bases and J by 0 bases, with 13 bases left in between. Germline V gene lookup returns CDR1 MNHNY and CDR2 SVGAGI (reference sequence). This CDR3 has 15 amino acids. This receptor was taken from a man between 35 and 55 years old in good health and CMV-seronegative. The chain recombines TRBV6-6 with TRBJ2-3; TRBD2 might be the D (6 bases). The source material was PBMCs. This chain's CDR3 is CASSRGVPSTDTQYF. The DNA for the CDR3 is TGTGCCAGCAGCCGCGGGGTCCCCAGCACAGATACGCAGTATTTT.